This T cell receptor beta chain was obtained from a study of shared T cell receptors in the human thymus (dated by TCRdb to the early 2020s). Study-wide context: The study examined how the human thymus generates shared, self-reactive T-cell receptor alpha chains.

Per the germline V gene (reference sequence), MNHEY is the CDR1 and SMNVEV is the CDR2. The V and J ends are trimmed by 5 bases and 2 bases, leaving 13 bases between them. The CDR3 starts with the cysteine, ends with the phenylalanine, and has 15 residues. Kept here is only the CDR3 DNA, which spans 45 bases and is read in frame from base 1. The count of this clone is one. The clone's antigen remains unknown. No clone much larger than this one lies a single base away; base qualities are absent. The method behind the library was the immunoSEQ multiplex PCR assay. In TCRdb, the immuneACCESS table is reduced to in-frame sequences with V and J assigned. These tables do not hold every clone; where another copy was compared, an unresolved V gene accounts for under half, and the others remain unexplained. In all, the sample holds under 700,000 clones, and 70% to 80% of those were seen once. The ten largest make up around 0.012% of the sample.

The sample was also linked to a second study, of human thymus T cells. In that second paper, the authors write: In Finland, the donors were immunologically healthy infants who were having open corrective cardiac surgery for congenital heart defects. Thymus tissue was obtained as surgical resects removed during corrective cardiac surgery. Usage of V and J gene segments appeared to be biased in both the thymic and the peripheral blood repertoires. Highly overlapping thymic TCR repertoires among unrelated individuals were reported in the related research. The study characterized TCR alpha and beta repertoires from fewer than 10 infant thymus samples and four related peripheral blood samples. The infant donors were roughly 7 to 244 days old, and the cohort included six or seven males and a couple of females. After being mechanically released from the tissue, thymocytes were kept at -70 degrees C in pellets of about 9.5-30 million cells. A QIAsymphony instrument was used to extract genomic DNA from frozen cell pellets. The immunoSEQ multiplex PCR assay was used to amplify the TCRB and TCRAD loci from a standardized quantity of quality-controlled genomic DNA. The amplicons covered the V(D)J region and were long enough to include the CDR3 and to identify the V and J genes. The amplicons were sequenced on an Illumina platform via the commercial immunoSEQ service. Primer bias and sequencing errors were corrected as previously described, and TCRAD and TCRB definitions were based on the IMGT database. The repertoires were analysed using immunoSEQ Analyzer 3.0 and VDJTools for basic statistics, V/J segment usage, diversity estimates, rarefaction and pairwise overlap. Diversity was estimated with Chao1, ChaoE, Efron-Thisted, Shannon and inverse Simpson indices, and also on datasets down-sampled to the smallest sample. Repertoire overlap was determined by strict matching of CDR3 nucleotide sequence, V gene and J gene, and Jaccard-based multidimensional scaling clustering was applied. On average, thymus samples yielded about 730,000 unique TCRB clonotypes, whereas blood samples yielded about 84,000.

Sequencing input: thymocytes. Rearrangement joined TRBV27 to TRBJ2-1, and TRBD2 may be the D gene, going by 5 matching bases. This TCR was recovered from a boy under two years old with a congenital heart defect. Donor details come from another sample of the same person, matched by shared clones. The nucleotide sequence reads TGTGCCAGCAGTCCAGGCGGGTCCCCCTACAATGAGCAGTTCTTC. It is translated as CASSPGGSPYNEQFF.